This T cell receptor beta chain emerged from a study of a mutant IDH1 vaccine in newly diagnosed glioma. Across the whole study: Treated patients were about 60% male, roughly 40% female, mean age 40.4 years. Most patients had radiochemotherapy with temozolomide before enrollment; others had one alone. Whole-study results and caveats: The vaccine induced immune responses, and these occurred in around 94% of patients. Pseudoprogression seemed unlinked to shifts in top peripheral T cell clonotypes.

This CDR3 has 17 residues. Germline CDR1 reads MGHRA; CDR2 reads YSYEKL. Time point indicated: week 11, during vaccination. All doses held 300 ug of mutant IDH1 20-mer peptide, with topical imiquimod. As for this clone: What it recognizes is unknown. A junction end diverges from the germline sequence, so it may reflect a read error.

Only in-frame clones appear in the TCRdb table, and some are missing; sequencing was by immunoSEQ multiplex PCR. The data show some 130,000 clones, just under 80% seen once. The clonotype was recovered from a man aged 35 to 55 with glioma. The sequences come from PBMCs, collected from a glioma patient whose treatment included an IDH1 peptide vaccine. V gene TRBV4-1 combines with J gene TRBJ2-3; 14 bases map to TRBD2. CDR3 coding DNA: TGCGCCAGCAGCCCGCGACTAGCGGGAGGGCACACATATACGCAGTATTTT. This translates into CASSPRLAGGHTYTQYF.